These 3 T cell receptor beta chains share one sample of origin, sequenced in a study of T cells after yellow fever vaccination. MiXCR was run by TCRdb on the 5' RACE reads, yielding one entry per CDR3 protein. The sample contains approximately 550,000 distinct CDR3 sequences, approximately 15% of which appear only once. The sample consisted of PBMCs, taken on the day of the yellow fever booster vaccination. These receptors all come from a man aged 30 to 45 who received the YFV17D yellow fever vaccine.

This clonotype showed up just a few times. The chain couples TRBV12-3 or TRBV12-4 to TRBJ2-7, with 7 bases fitting TRBD1. The CDR3 has 15 residues. V was pared by 6 bases and J by 4 bases, with 12 bases of the junction left unmatched. Here the CDR3 reads CASRATRGRGYEQYF. CDR3 DNA sequence: TGTGCCAGCAGAGCTACCCGGGGCAGGGGGTACGAGCAGTACTTC.

The V gene is TRBV7-8, the J gene TRBJ2-7, with D perhaps matching TRBD2 (5 bases). With 4 bases removed from V and 3 bases from J, the gap between germline ends came to 13 bases. The CDR3 runs to 14 residues. In germline, CDR1 is SGHVS, CDR2 FQNEAQ. The CDR3 DNA reads as TGTGCCAGCAGCTCTGAGGGTTGGGGCTACGAGCAGTACTTC. This sequence encodes CASSSEGWGYEQYF.

This sequence joins TRBV4-3 and TRBJ1-1; D not resolved. Germline values: CDR1 LGHNA, CDR2 YSLEER. V was shortened by 1 base and J by 6 bases, with 15 bases between the two germline ends. The CDR3 loop spans 15 amino acids. CDR3 DNA: TGCGCCAGCAGCCAAGTGGCATGGGGTGGTCCTGAAGCTTTCTTT. Translating it yields CASSQVAWGGPEAFF.